This T cell receptor beta chain is from a study of CD8 T cells in Susac syndrome. General study points: In total CD8+ repertoires, around 17 Susac-specific public clones were detected, and CD8+ TEMRA repertoires contained four to six.

Per the germline V gene, CDR1 is MGHRA and CDR2 is YSYEKL. V gave up 4 bases and J gave up 2 bases; unmatched junction bases: 5. The CDR3 has 14 amino acids. The authors negatively isolated CD8+ and CD4+ T cells and FACS-enriched TEMRA cells. Remarks on this clonotype: Its antigen is unidentified.

Random hexamers were used to reverse transcribe an amount of about 0.45 to 1 ug RNA. The method of amplification for TCR beta CDR3 was immunoSEQ multiplex PCR, covering 54 Vbeta and 13 Jbeta. Each CDR3 protein is one row after TCRdb ran MiXCR on the immunoSEQ multiplex PCR reads. Of approximately 190,000 distinct CDR3 sequences listed, approximately 95% are singletons. The genes are TRBV4-1 and TRBJ2-7, with 7 positions matching TRBD1. This receptor was obtained from a human donor with Susac syndrome. The specimen sequenced was CD8+ T cells from PBMCs. CDR3 bases: TGCGCCAGCAGCCGAGAGGACAGGACCTACGAGCAGTACTTC. Its translation is CASSREDRTYEQYF.